These 17 T cell receptor beta chains were sequenced from one sample in a study of blood T cell repertoires in COVID-19. The data were produced by immunoSEQ multiplex PCR, yet TCRdb's version contains in-frame clones alone and is incomplete. The table includes about 200,000 clones, more than 75% detected once. The sample was PBMCs or T cells enriched from blood (not recorded which). The source is a man between 40 and 49 years old with acute COVID-19.

The chain is built from TRBV5-1 and TRBJ2-2; no definite D call. The CDR3 runs to 11 residues. Germline CDR1 SGHRS, CDR2 YFSETQ. Trimming took off 8 bases at V and 6 bases at J, with 8 bases between the two ends. DNA of the CDR3: TGCGCCAGTACCCAGGCCGGGGAGCTGTTTTTT. Amino acids: CASTQAGELFF.

The CDR3 coding sequence is TGTGCCAGCACCCCAGGGACGGGTAGCGGGTCCCCAGATACGCAGTATTTT. Translating gives CASTPGTGSGSPDTQYF. The chain carries TRBV28 and TRBJ2-3; TRBD2 agrees at 7 bases. J lost 4 bases, V lost 7 bases, and 17 bases had no gene match. The germline V gene encodes CDR1 MDHEN and CDR2 SYDVKM. CDR3 length: 17 residues.

The rearrangement links TRBV5-1 to TRBJ2-3; no clear D gene. The CDR3 length is 16 residues. Germline assignment: CDR1 SGHRS and CDR2 YFSETQ. V gave up 9 bases and J gave up 0 bases, with 20 bases separating them. The chain's CDR3 is CATTWQRSTSTDTQYF. In nucleotides, the CDR3 is TGCGCCACTACCTGGCAACGGAGTACTAGCACAGATACGCAGTATTTT.

The chain couples TRBV28 to TRBJ1-2; 7 nucleotides match TRBD1. Germline V CDR1 and CDR2: MDHEN, SYDVKM. The CDR3 sequence is 16 residues long. Trimming took 3 bases from V and 8 from J; bases not matched to a gene: 15. For the CDR3, the DNA is TGTGCCAGCAGTTTTCCGGGGTTAGGGGGCTTGGGAGGCTACACCTTC. Translating gives CASSFPGLGGLGGYTF.

The CDR3 here is CASSQGPLGARASGPNTGELFF. Here the CDR3 DNA reads TGCGCCAGCAGCCAAGGTCCGCTGGGGGCTAGAGCTAGCGGGCCGAACACCGGGGAGCTGTTTTTT. The chain couples TRBV4-1 to TRBJ2-2; TRBD2 matches 8 bases. CDR3 length equals 22 residues. Trimming at V came to 1 base and at J to 0 bases, leaving 19 bases not matched to a gene. CDR1 and CDR2 from the germline V gene are MGHRA and YSYEKL.

The chain couples TRBV27 to TRBJ2-5; the D gene is possibly TRBD2 (6 bases). This CDR3 contains 14 residues. Germline CDR1 reads MNHEY; CDR2 reads SMNVEV (reference sequence). V lost 5 bases and J lost 4, with 14 bases in between. The CDR3: CASSLTTRRETQYF. In DNA form, the CDR3 reads TGTGCCAGCAGTCTCACGACTAGAAGAGAGACCCAGTACTTC.

The genes are TRBV6-6 and TRBJ2-2, with TRBD2 as a possible D gene (6 bases). V lost 8 bases and J 2 bases, leaving 12 bases between the germline ends. Germline V gene sequence: CDR1 MNHNY, CDR2 SVGAGI (reference sequence). This CDR3 comprises 14 residues. The CDR3 DNA follows: TGTGCCAGCCTCCAGGGAGGTAACACCGGGGAGCTGTTTTTT. It specifies CASLQGGNTGELFF.

To note about this clone: The same CDR3 arises from other DNA sequences in this sample as well. V gene TRBV4-3 combines with J gene TRBJ1-3; D uncertain. The CDR3 runs 13 residues. Germline V gene data show CDR1 as LGHNA and CDR2 as YSLEER. The V and J ends lost 0 bases and 4 bases respectively, with 4 bases between them. The CDR3 protein is CASSQDRGNTIYF. CDR3 bases: TGCGCCAGCAGCCAAGACAGAGGAAACACCATATATTTT.

This chain joins TRBV11-3 and TRBJ2-1; D is possibly TRBD2 (7 bases). The CDR3 extends over 13 amino acids. Germline V lookup: CDR1 SGHNT, CDR2 YENEEA. V lost 4 bases and J lost 7, with 11 bases in between. DNA of the CDR3: TGTGCCAGCAGCTCCGGGGGGCGTAATGAGCAGTTCTTC. Its protein is CASSSGGRNEQFF.

The chain couples TRBV10-3 to TRBJ2-5; the match to TRBD1 covers 7 bases. The CDR3 spans 15 residues. V lost 3 bases to trimming and J lost 5 bases; unmatched junction nucleotides: 9. The V gene's germline CDR1 is ENHRY and CDR2 SYGVKD. CDR3 in DNA: TGTGCCATCAGTGAAGGGACAGAGACAGGGGAGACCCAGTACTTC. It is translated as CAISEGTETGETQYF.

This rearrangement joins TRBV19 to TRBJ1-5; D is uncertain. V lost 0 bases, J lost 11 bases, and 8 bases lay in between. Germline CDR1 is LNHDA and CDR2 is SQIVND (reference sequence). This CDR3 spans 12 amino acids. The CDR3 DNA sequence: TGTGCCAGTAGTATAGATCGGACTGCCCAGCATTTT. Translating gives CASSIDRTAQHF.

This chain joins TRBV5-1 and TRBJ1-1; D might be TRBD1 (5 bases). CDR1 and CDR2 from the germline V gene are SGHRS and YFSETQ. The V end was cut by 4 bases, the J end by 1 base, with 17 bases between. The CDR3 is 16 residues long. The CDR3 region has the DNA TGCGCCAGCAGCACATTAAGACCGGGGGAGAACACTGAAGCTTTCTTT. This gives the protein CASSTLRPGENTEAFF.

The chain has TRBV7-8 and TRBJ2-7, with TRBD2 matching 7 bases. Per the germline V gene, CDR1 is SGHVS and CDR2 is FQNEAQ. V gave up 1 base and J gave up 2 bases; unmatched junction bases: 2. CDR3 length equals 14 residues. The CDR3 DNA reads as TGTGCCAGCAGCTTAGAGCGGGGCCCCTACGAGCAGTACTTC. Its translation: CASSLERGPYEQYF.

V gene TRBV5-1 combines with J gene TRBJ1-1; a possible D gene is TRBD1 (5 bases). Deletions cut 0 bases from V and 5 bases from J, with 11 bases between. Germline V gene sequence: CDR1 SGHRS, CDR2 YFSETQ. The CDR3 runs to 14 residues. The CDR3 loop is CASSLAREGTEAFF. The DNA for the CDR3 is TGCGCCAGCAGCTTGGCTAGGGAGGGGACTGAAGCTTTCTTT.

The chain combines TRBV9 with TRBJ2-2; TRBD2 might be the D (5 bases). Germline V CDR1 and CDR2: SGDLS, YYNGEE. The CDR3 consists of 11 residues. Between the trimmed V and J ends, which lost 6 bases and 8 bases, there was a span of 8 bases. For the CDR3, the DNA is TGTGCCAGCACCCGCGGGGGGGAGCTGTTTTTT. This translates into CASTRGGELFF.

The chain is built from TRBV28 and TRBJ1-5; D remains unclear. V was clipped by 1 base and J by 9 bases, with 4 bases between them. The CDR3 contains 11 residues. CDR1 MDHEN and CDR2 SYDVKM come from the germline V gene. Here the CDR3 reads CASSLFGPQHF. The CDR3, as DNA: TGTGCCAGCAGTTTATTCGGGCCCCAGCATTTT. Drawing the rest from reference TRBV28 and TRBJ1-5, the complete variable domain is DVKVTQSSRYLVKRTGEKVFLECVQDMDHENMFWYRQDPGLGLRLIYFSYDVKMKEKGDIPEGYSVSREKKERFSLILESASTNQTSMYLCASSLFGPQHFGDGTRLSIL.

J is TRBJ1-1 and V is TRBV11-2; 8 positions agree with TRBD1. Germline V gene sequence: CDR1 SGHAT, CDR2 FQNNGV. CDR3 length: 17 amino acids. The junction had 16 bases not matched to a gene; V was cut back by 5 bases and J by 5 bases. The CDR3 nucleotides are TGTGCCAGCAGCAGGGTGCAGGGGGCGCAGAGGGGGACTGAAGCTTTCTTT. Its protein is CASSRVQGAQRGTEAFF.